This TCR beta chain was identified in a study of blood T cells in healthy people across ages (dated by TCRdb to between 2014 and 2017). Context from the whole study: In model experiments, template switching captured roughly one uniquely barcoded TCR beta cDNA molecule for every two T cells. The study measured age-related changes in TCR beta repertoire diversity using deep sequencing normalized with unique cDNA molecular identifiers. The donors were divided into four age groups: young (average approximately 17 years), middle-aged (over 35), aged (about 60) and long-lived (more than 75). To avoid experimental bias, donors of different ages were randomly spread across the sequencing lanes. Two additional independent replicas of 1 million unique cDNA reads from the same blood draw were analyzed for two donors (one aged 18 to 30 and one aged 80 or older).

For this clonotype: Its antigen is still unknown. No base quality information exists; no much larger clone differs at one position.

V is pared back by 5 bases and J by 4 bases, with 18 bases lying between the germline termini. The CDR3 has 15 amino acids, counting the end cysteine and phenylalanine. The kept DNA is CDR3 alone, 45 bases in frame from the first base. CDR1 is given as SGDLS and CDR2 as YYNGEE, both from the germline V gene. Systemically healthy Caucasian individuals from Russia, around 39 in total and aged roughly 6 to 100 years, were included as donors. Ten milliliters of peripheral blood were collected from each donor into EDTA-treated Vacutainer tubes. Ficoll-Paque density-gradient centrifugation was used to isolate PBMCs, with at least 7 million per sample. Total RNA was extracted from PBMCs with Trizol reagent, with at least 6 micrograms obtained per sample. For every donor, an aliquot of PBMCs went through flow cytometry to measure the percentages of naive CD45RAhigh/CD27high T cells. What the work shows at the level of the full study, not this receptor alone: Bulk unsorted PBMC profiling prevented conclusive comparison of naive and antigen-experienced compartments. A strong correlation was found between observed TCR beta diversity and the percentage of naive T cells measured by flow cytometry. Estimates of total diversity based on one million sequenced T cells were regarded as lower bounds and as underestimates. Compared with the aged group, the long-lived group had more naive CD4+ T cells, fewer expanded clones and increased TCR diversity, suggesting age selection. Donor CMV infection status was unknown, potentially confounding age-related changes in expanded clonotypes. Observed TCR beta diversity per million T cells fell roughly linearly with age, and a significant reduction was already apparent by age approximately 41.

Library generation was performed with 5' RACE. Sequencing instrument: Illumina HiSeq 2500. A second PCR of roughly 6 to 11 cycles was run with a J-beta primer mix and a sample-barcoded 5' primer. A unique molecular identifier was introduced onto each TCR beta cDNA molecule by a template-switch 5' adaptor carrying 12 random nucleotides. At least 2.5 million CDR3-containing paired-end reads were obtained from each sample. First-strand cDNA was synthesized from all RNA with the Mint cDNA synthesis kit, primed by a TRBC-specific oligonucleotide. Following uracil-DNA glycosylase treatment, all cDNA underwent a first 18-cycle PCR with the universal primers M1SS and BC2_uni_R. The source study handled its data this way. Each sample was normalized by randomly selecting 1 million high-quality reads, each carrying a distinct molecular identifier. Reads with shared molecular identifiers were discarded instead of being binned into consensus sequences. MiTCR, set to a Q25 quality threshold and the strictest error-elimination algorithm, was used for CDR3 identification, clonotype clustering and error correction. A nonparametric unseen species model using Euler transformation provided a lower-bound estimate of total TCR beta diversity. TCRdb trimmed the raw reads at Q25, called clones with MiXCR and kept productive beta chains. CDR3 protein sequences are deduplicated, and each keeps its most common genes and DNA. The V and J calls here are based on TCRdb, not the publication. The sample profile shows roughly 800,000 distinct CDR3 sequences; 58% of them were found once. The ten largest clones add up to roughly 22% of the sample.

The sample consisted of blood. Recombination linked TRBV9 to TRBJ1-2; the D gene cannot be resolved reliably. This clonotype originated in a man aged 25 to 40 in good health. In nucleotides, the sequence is TGTGCCAGCAGTTTGGGTGACGGATTAATCTATGGCTACACCTTC. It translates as CASSLGDGLIYGYTF.